Each of the 25 T cell receptor beta chains below was sequenced from the same sample in a study of T-cell reconstitution after alpha-beta-depleted transplantation in children. The authors prepared the TCRbeta library with unique molecular identifiers. TCRdb reprocessed the PCR reads with MiXCR, giving one entry per CDR3 protein. The sample shows 380,000 or so distinct CDR3 sequences, about an eighth of them seen only once. Sequencing used PBMCs, obtained from the stem cell graft. Receptor source: a human donor who donated a stem cell graft to a child with Fanconi anemia.

This clonotype was counted only a few times. This CDR3 reads CASSSTGGRLTDTQYF. The CDR3 DNA is TGTGCCAGCAGTTCAACTGGGGGACGCCTCACAGATACGCAGTATTTT. The V gene is TRBV28, the J gene TRBJ2-3; perhaps D is TRBD1 or TRBD2 (5 bases each). The germline V gene has CDR1 MDHEN and CDR2 SYDVKM. The ends were cut back, 4 bases at V and 2 bases at J, with 16 bases in the middle. The CDR3 consists of 16 residues.

This clonotype was recorded a few times. The chain is built from TRBV7-6 and TRBJ1-4; TRBD1 is a possible D gene (6 bases). Per the germline V gene, CDR1 is SGHVS and CDR2 is FNYEAQ. This CDR3 comprises 15 residues. The germline V and J ends were trimmed by 2 bases and 4 bases, with 11 bases remaining between them. The CDR3, as DNA: TGTGCCAGCAGCTTAAGTCCCAGGGGTAATGAAAAACTGTTTTTT. Translated: CASSLSPRGNEKLFF.

This clonotype came up many times. The chain recombines TRBV12-3 or TRBV12-4 with TRBJ2-2; D is ambiguous. There are 11 residues in the CDR3. V was cut by 2 bases and J by 7 bases, with 2 bases left in between. CDR3 sequence: CASSLFGELFF. The CDR3 DNA is TGTGCCAGCAGTTTATTCGGGGAGCTGTTTTTT.

This clonotype was counted ten times or more. The chain has TRBV10-3 and TRBJ2-2; either TRBD1 or TRBD2 may supply D (5 bases each). The V gene's germline CDR1 is ENHRY and CDR2 SYGVKD. The CDR3 is made up of 15 amino acids. V dropped 8 bases and J dropped 4 bases, with 17 bases sitting between them. Here the CDR3 DNA reads TGTGCCATCCCCCGGGATGGGGCGATCACCGGGGAGCTGTTTTTT. It encodes CAIPRDGAITGELFF.

Only a few counts were recorded for this clonotype. V is TRBV29-1 and J is TRBJ2-7; a weak D match, TRBD1 (6 bases). The germline V gene has CDR1 SQVTM and CDR2 ANQGSEA. V lost 8 bases and J lost 7, with 21 bases in between. CDR3 length equals 13 residues. This CDR3 reads CSPGGDRRREQYV. CDR3 coding DNA: TGCAGCCCTGGGGGAGACAGGCGGAGGGAGCAGTACGTC.

This clonotype was seen only a few times. The V call is TRBV3-1, the J call TRBJ1-2; the match to TRBD1 covers 8 bases. The trim removed 3 bases at V and 7 bases at J, leaving 7 bases unmatched. The length of the CDR3 is 14 residues. Germline V gene data show CDR1 as LGHDT and CDR2 as YNNKEL (reference sequence). The CDR3 here is CASSHSGQGFGYTF. The CDR3 bases are TGTGCCAGCAGCCACTCCGGACAGGGATTTGGCTACACCTTC.

This clonotype came up once. The chain links TRBV5-1 to TRBJ1-3; D not certain. Trimming cost V 3 bases and J 1 base, with 14 bases left between them. The length of the CDR3 is 16 residues. Germline V gene sequence: CDR1 SGHRS, CDR2 YFSETQ. As DNA, the CDR3 is TGCGCCAGCAGCTCTGACATAGTCCGGTCTGGAAACACCATATATTTT. Its translation: CASSSDIVRSGNTIYF. The entire variable domain, with the rest obtained from reference TRBV5-1 and TRBJ1-3, is as follows: KAGVTQTPRYLIKTRGQQVTLSCSPISGHRSVSWYQQTPGQGLQFLFEYFSETQRNKGNFPGRFSGRQFSNSRSEMNVSTLELGDSALYLCASSSDIVRSGNTIYFGEGSWLTVV.

The genes are TRBV7-2 and TRBJ1-2; D ambiguous. The germline CDR1 and CDR2 sequences are SGHTA and FQGNSA. Trimming took off 7 bases at V and 7 bases at J, with 13 bases between the two ends. The CDR3 consists of 12 residues. The CDR3: CASKTDLRGYTF. As DNA, the CDR3 is TGTGCCAGCAAGACCGATCTTCGTGGCTACACCTTC.

There are many counts of this clonotype. The V gene is TRBV9, the J gene TRBJ2-5, with D hard to call. The germline gives CDR1 SGDLS, CDR2 YYNGEE. The CDR3 has 13 residues. Trimming pared 3 bases from V and 4 bases from J, leaving 10 bases between. CDR3 bases: TGTGCCAGCAGCGAAAGGTTGGGAGAGACCCAGTACTTC. Translating gives CASSERLGETQYF.

This clonotype occurred a few times. V and J are TRBV5-1 and TRBJ2-3; 8 bases agree with TRBD1. The trim removed 5 bases at V and 5 bases at J, leaving 10 bases unmatched. Looked up from germline, CDR1 is SGHRS and CDR2 is YFSETQ. The CDR3 is 15 amino acids. The CDR3, as DNA: TGCGCCAGCAGGCTACCTGACAGGGGAGGAGATACGCAGTATTTT. This sequence encodes CASRLPDRGGDTQYF.

In this sample, this clonotype turned up a few times. This chain joins TRBV27 and TRBJ2-1, with a tentative D call TRBD2 (6 bases). The CDR3 consists of 17 residues. Germline V gives CDR1 MNHEY, CDR2 SMNVEV (reference sequence). V was pared by 3 bases and J by 0 bases, with 15 bases between. The CDR3 here is CASSLNSGGPSYNEQFF. As DNA, the CDR3 is TGTGCCAGCAGTTTGAATAGCGGAGGACCCTCCTACAATGAGCAGTTCTTC.

This clonotype came up many times. The rearrangement links TRBV5-1 to TRBJ2-5; 7 nucleotides match TRBD2. Trimming cost V 7 bases and J 0 bases; bases outside gene matches: 6. The germline V gene encodes CDR1 SGHRS and CDR2 YFSETQ. This CDR3 spans 14 amino acids. CDR3 residues: CASRDGRDQETQYF. CDR3 nucleotides: TGCGCCAGCCGAGATGGGAGGGACCAAGAGACCCAGTACTTC.

This chain links TRBV6-2 or TRBV6-3 with TRBJ2-1; 11 bases are shared with TRBD2. Looked up from germline, CDR1 is MNHEY and CDR2 is SVGEGT. The ends lost 6 bases at V and 5 bases at J; junction bases unmatched: 9. There are 16 residues in the CDR3. The CDR3 sequence is CASRDIGLAGDNEQFF. CDR3 coding DNA: TGTGCCAGCAGAGACATAGGACTAGCGGGTGACAATGAGCAGTTCTTC.

This chain links TRBV4-3 with TRBJ2-2, with D possibly being TRBD1 (6 bases). The CDR3 sequence is 14 residues long. CDR1 and CDR2 (germline): LGHNA, YSLEER. V lost 4 bases and J lost 5, with 11 bases in between. The CDR3 spells CASSRSTGTGELFF. The CDR3, as DNA: TGCGCCAGCAGCCGGAGTACAGGGACCGGGGAGCTGTTTTTT.

This clonotype was counted at least ten times. CDR3 nucleotides: TGTGCCAGCAGCCGTTTCGGGACAGGCGTCTACGAGCAGTACGTC. Protein sequence: CASSRFGTGVYEQYV. This chain uses TRBV7-8 with TRBJ2-7; 8 bases align to TRBD1. This CDR3 comprises 15 residues. J was trimmed by 3 bases and V by 5 bases; bases with no gene match: 9. CDR1 is SGHVS and CDR2 is FQNEAQ in the germline V gene.

This clonotype has only a few counts. The V and J genes are TRBV27 and TRBJ1-4; no reliable D call. V was shortened by 5 bases and J by 3 bases, with 10 bases between the two germline ends. The CDR3 covers 14 residues. The germline V gene encodes CDR1 MNHEY and CDR2 SMNVEV (reference sequence). CDR3: CASSRNGANEKLFF. The DNA of the CDR3 is TGTGCCAGCAGTAGGAACGGGGCTAATGAAAAACTGTTTTTT.

The rearrangement joins TRBV13 to TRBJ2-3; possibly TRBD1 or TRBD2 for D (5 bases each). Trimming pared 6 bases from V and 6 bases from J, leaving 25 bases between. In germline, CDR1 is PRHDT, CDR2 FYEKMQ (reference sequence). The CDR3 spans 17 residues. CDR3 nucleotide sequence: TGTGCCAGCAGTTATAGCGTTGCCGGGGACGGCCTGGATACGCAGTATTTT. Protein product: CASSYSVAGDGLDTQYF.

The chain employs TRBV7-9 and TRBJ2-2; 7 nucleotides align to TRBD1. Germline loops: CDR1 SEHNR, CDR2 FQNEAQ (reference sequence). Unmatched junction bases numbered 11, after V lost 5 bases and J lost 5 bases. The CDR3 is 16 amino acids. CDR3 nucleotide sequence: TGTGCCAGCAGCCCTCTTGACAGGGTTGGGACCGGGGAGCTGTTTTTT. Residues: CASSPLDRVGTGELFF.

This clonotype was seen repeatedly, ten times or more. The genes are TRBV16 and TRBJ2-3; no reliable D call. Trimming stripped 3 bases from V and 4 bases from J, with 26 bases between. Germline-derived CDR1 and CDR2 are KGHSY and FQNENV. The CDR3 runs to 19 residues. The CDR3, as DNA: TGTGCCAGCAGCCACCCCCATGGGTGCAGGTTTCATGCGTCAGATACGCAGTATTTT. It is translated as CASSHPHGCRFHASDTQYF.

This chain links TRBV18 with TRBJ1-1, with D perhaps TRBD1 (6 bases). Germline V lookup: CDR1 KGHSH, CDR2 LQKENI. V was trimmed by 4 bases and J by 5 bases, leaving 14 bases between them. This CDR3 has 14 residues. The CDR3 region is CASSLTQGGTEAFF. CDR3 DNA sequence: TGTGCCAGCTCACTCACACAGGGTGGGACTGAAGCTTTCTTT.

V gene TRBV7-9 combines with J gene TRBJ2-3; D gene unclear. This CDR3 spans 15 amino acids. CDR1 is SEHNR and CDR2 is FQNEAQ in the germline V gene (reference sequence). The V gene lost 0 bases and the J gene lost 2 bases, with 9 bases spanning the gap. The CDR3 here is CASSLARDNTDTQYF. The CDR3 DNA reads as TGTGCCAGCAGCTTAGCGCGCGATAACACAGATACGCAGTATTTT. The full variable domain, rest sourced from reference TRBV7-9 and TRBJ2-3, is DTGVSQNPRHKITKRGQNVTFRCDPISEHNRLYWYRQTLGQGPEFLTYFQNEAQLEKSRLLSDRFSAERPKGSFSTLEIQRTEQGDSAMYLCASSLARDNTDTQYFGPGTRLTVL.

The chain has TRBV5-1 and TRBJ2-5, with a possible D match to TRBD1 (5 bases). There are 15 residues in the CDR3. Germline V CDR1 and CDR2: SGHRS, YFSETQ. Trimming stripped 2 bases from V and 2 bases from J, with 13 bases between. The CDR3 DNA reads TGCGCCAGCAGCTTTCGACAGTCCACTCAAGAGACCCAGTACTTC. Translated, it gives CASSFRQSTQETQYF.

The chain combines TRBV4-1 with TRBJ2-7; TRBD1 matches 7 bases. From germline, CDR1 is MGHRA and CDR2 YSYEKL. V dropped 0 bases and J dropped 2; count of bases not matched to a gene: 10. The CDR3 is 17 residues long. The CDR3 reads CASSQDLPGTAAYEQYF. CDR3 nucleotide sequence: TGCGCCAGCAGCCAAGATCTCCCAGGGACAGCAGCCTACGAGCAGTACTTC.

This clonotype was counted at least ten times. The genes are TRBV5-1 and TRBJ2-1; the D is unclear. CDR1 SGHRS and CDR2 YFSETQ come from the germline V gene. The CDR3 totals 12 residues. Trimming took off 3 bases at V and 8 bases at J, with 9 bases between the two ends. The CDR3: CASSSERHEQFF. CDR3 nucleotide sequence: TGCGCCAGCAGCTCTGAACGCCATGAGCAGTTCTTC.

This clonotype was counted ten times or more. The CDR3 coding sequence is TGTGCCAGCAGTTTCGCGGGGGGTCAGCCCCAGCATTTT. Amino acids: CASSFAGGQPQHF. V gene TRBV27 combines with J gene TRBJ1-5, with a tentative D call TRBD1 (5 bases). CDR1 MNHEY and CDR2 SMNVEV come from the germline V gene (reference sequence). The CDR3 contains 13 residues. Between the trimmed V and J ends, which lost 3 bases and 6 bases, there was a span of 9 bases.